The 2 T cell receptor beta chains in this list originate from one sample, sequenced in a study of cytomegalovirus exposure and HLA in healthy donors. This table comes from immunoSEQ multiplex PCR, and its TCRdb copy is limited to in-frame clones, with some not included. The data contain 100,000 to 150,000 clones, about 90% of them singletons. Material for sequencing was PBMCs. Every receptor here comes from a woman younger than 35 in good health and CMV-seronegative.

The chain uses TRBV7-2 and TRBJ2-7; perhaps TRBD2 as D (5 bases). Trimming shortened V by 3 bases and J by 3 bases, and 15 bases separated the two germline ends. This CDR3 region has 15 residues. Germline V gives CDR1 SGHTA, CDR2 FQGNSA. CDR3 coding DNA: TGTGCCAGCAGCTTCGGGGTTCTCTCCGTCTACGAGCAGTACTTC. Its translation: CASSFGVLSVYEQYF.

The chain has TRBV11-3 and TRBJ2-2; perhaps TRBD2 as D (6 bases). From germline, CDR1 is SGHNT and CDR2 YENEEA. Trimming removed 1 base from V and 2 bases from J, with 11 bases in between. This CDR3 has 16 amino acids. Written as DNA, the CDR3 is TGTGCCAGCAGCTTAGTAGTTGGGACTAACACCGGGGAGCTGTTTTTT. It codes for CASSLVVGTNTGELFF.